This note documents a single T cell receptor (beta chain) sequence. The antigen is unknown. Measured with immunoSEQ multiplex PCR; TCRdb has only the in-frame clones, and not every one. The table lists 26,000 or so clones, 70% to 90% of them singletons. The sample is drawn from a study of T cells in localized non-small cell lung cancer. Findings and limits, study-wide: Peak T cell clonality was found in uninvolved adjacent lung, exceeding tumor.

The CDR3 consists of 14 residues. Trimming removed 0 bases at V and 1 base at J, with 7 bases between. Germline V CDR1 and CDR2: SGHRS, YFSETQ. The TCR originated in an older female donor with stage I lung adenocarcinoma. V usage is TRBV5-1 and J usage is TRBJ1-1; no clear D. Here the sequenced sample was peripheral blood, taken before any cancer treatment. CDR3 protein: CASSLGQKNTEAFF. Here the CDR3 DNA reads TGCGCCAGCAGCTTGGGGCAGAAGAACACTGAAGCTTTCTTT.